The clone carrying this TCR beta chain came up once. Its antigen is currently unknown. Libraries were prepared by immunoSEQ multiplex PCR; TCRdb keeps only in-frame clonotypes and omits some of them. The repertoire includes 45,000 to 60,000 clones, roughly 91% of them detected once, and more than 2% sits in the top ten. The data derive from a study of graft-versus-host responses after intestinal transplantation. The CDR3 totals 13 residues. The V end was cut by 3 bases, the J end by 8 bases, with 13 bases between. CDR1 is SNHLY, CDR2 FYNNEI, per germline. Sequencing was performed on unstimulated CD4+ T cells sorted from spleen or lymph node cells, taken before transplant. The genes are TRBV2 and TRBJ1-2; D unresolved. The TCR originated in a human donor who was the organ donor for an intestinal transplant. The CDR3 region has the DNA TGTGCCAGCAGTGATCAGCCTTTAGGAGGCTACACCTTC. Its translation is CASSDQPLGGYTF. The complete variable domain, with remaining parts taken from reference TRBV2 and TRBJ1-2, reads EPEVTQTPSHQVTQMGQEVILRCVPISNHLYFYWYRQILGQKVEFLVSFYNNEISEKSEIFDDQFSVERPDGSNFTLKIRSTKLEDSAMYFCASSDQPLGGYTFGSGTRLTVV.